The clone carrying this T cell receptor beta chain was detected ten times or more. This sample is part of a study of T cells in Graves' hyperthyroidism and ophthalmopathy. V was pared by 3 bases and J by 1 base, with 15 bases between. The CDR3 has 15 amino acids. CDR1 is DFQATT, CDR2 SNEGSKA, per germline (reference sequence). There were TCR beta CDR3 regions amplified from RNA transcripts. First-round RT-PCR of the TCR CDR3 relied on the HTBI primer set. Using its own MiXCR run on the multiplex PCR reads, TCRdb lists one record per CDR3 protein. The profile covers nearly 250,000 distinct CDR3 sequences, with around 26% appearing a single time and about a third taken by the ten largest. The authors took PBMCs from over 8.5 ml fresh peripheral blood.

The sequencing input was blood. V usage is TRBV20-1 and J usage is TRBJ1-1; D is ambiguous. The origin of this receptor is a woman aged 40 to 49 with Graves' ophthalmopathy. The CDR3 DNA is TGCAGTGCTAGGGCGCCGGGTGGTACGAACACTGAAGCTTTCTTT. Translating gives CSARAPGGTNTEAFF.